The 8 T cell receptor beta chains listed next were all sequenced from one sample in a study of blood T cell repertoires in COVID-19. Clones were read by immunoSEQ multiplex PCR, and TCRdb kept only the in-frame ones, dropping some. The sample has some 350,000 clones; more than 75% are singletons. Sequenced input: peripheral blood. Every receptor here comes from a human donor in a cohort sampled during active COVID-19.

The rearrangement links TRBV10-3 to TRBJ2-7; no clear D. Germline V gene lookup returns CDR1 ENHRY and CDR2 SYGVKD. V was clipped by 0 bases and J by 0 bases, with 12 bases between them. This CDR3 contains 16 residues. The CDR3 coding sequence is TGTGCCATCAGTGAGTCCCGGAGTAGGAGCTCCTACGAGCAGTACTTC. Residues: CAISESRSRSSYEQYF.

This chain uses TRBV20-1 with TRBJ1-3; no clear D gene. Trimming left V 3 bases short and J 3 bases short, with 3 bases between. This CDR3 spans 11 amino acids. From germline, CDR1 is DFQATT and CDR2 SNEGSKA (reference sequence). DNA of the CDR3: TGCAGTGCTAGTCTTGGAAACACCATATATTTT. Translating it yields CSASLGNTIYF.

This chain's CDR3 is CASSLTAPGELFF. The CDR3 coding sequence is TGTGCCAGCAGCTTAACAGCTCCCGGGGAGCTGTTTTTT. The chain combines TRBV11-2 with TRBJ2-2; no clear D gene. CDR3 length equals 13 residues. CDR1 is SGHAT, CDR2 FQNNGV, per germline. Trimming removed 2 bases from V and 6 bases from J, with 7 bases in between. The full variable domain, its missing parts supplied by reference TRBV11-2 and TRBJ2-2, is EAGVAQSPRYKIIEKRQSVAFWCNPISGHATLYWYQQILGQGPKLLIQFQNNGVVDDSQLPKDRFSAERLKGVDSTLKIQPAKLEDSAVYLCASSLTAPGELFFGEGSRLTVL.

The chain employs TRBV9 and TRBJ2-2; D unclear. The germline V gene encodes CDR1 SGDLS and CDR2 YYNGEE. The CDR3 is 15 amino acids. The V gene lost 0 bases and the J gene lost 4 bases, with 10 bases spanning the gap. The CDR3 sequence: CASSVDHRPTGELFF. In DNA, the CDR3 is TGTGCCAGCAGCGTAGACCACAGACCCACCGGGGAGCTGTTTTTT.

This clone occurred a few times. The chain couples TRBV11-2 to TRBJ2-3; a possible D gene is TRBD2 (6 bases). Germline loops: CDR1 SGHAT, CDR2 FQNNGV. V lost 5 bases and J lost 4, with 16 bases in between. This CDR3 spans 15 amino acids. The CDR3 here is CASSLIGGGPDTQYF. DNA of the CDR3: TGTGCCAGCAGCCTTATCGGGGGAGGACCAGATACGCAGTATTTT.

The V gene is TRBV6-5, the J gene TRBJ1-2, with 10 bases that match TRBD1. Germline-derived CDR1 and CDR2 are MNHEY and SVGAGI. V dropped 6 bases and J dropped 8; count of bases not matched to a gene: 12. This CDR3 is 15 amino acids long. The CDR3 protein is CASSPRQGAYRGYTF. Here the CDR3 DNA reads TGTGCCAGCAGCCCCCGACAGGGGGCATACAGGGGCTACACCTTC.

This sequence joins TRBV7-8 and TRBJ2-6; 7 bases match TRBD1. The CDR3 consists of 15 residues. The V gene's germline CDR1 is SGHVS and CDR2 FQNEAQ. The junction had 3 bases not matched to a gene; V was cut back by 7 bases and J by 0 bases. The CDR3: CASNRDSSGANVLTF. Here the CDR3 DNA reads TGTGCCAGCAACCGGGACAGCTCTGGGGCCAACGTCCTGACTTTC.

This chain joins TRBV5-4 and TRBJ1-2; no clear D. Trimming stripped 1 base from V and 7 bases from J, with 11 bases between. The CDR3 is 13 residues long. CDR1 and CDR2 (germline): SGHNT, YYREEE (reference sequence). The CDR3 nucleotides are TGTGCCAGCAGCTTGCCATTGGCGGGTGGCTACACCTTC. Amino acids: CASSLPLAGGYTF.